Listed here are 17 T cell receptor beta chains from one sample, sequenced in a study of graft-versus-host responses after intestinal transplantation (dated by TCRdb to the early 2020s). The library was made by the immunoSEQ multiplex PCR assay. Sourced from immuneACCESS, this table was stored by TCRdb with only in-frame sequences that have V and J called. A share of the clones is absent; for the studies checked, an unresolved V gene accounts for under half, and the remainder has no known explanation. Across this sample there are around 13,000 clones, with 30% seen only once. In total, the top ten clones hold over 2% of the sample. Read against the paper, the sample's time point label means: cells obtained before transplantation from donor or recipient. Mixed lymphocyte reactions plated 200,000 CFSE-labeled pre-transplant responders with 200,000 irradiated violet-dye-labeled stimulators and were cultured for six to seven days.

Sequencing was performed on alloreactive CD8+ T cells from a mixed lymphocyte reaction culture, taken before intestinal transplant. The cell subset or site label, read with the paper, signifies: CFSE-low proliferating T cells sorted from approximately 6-day pre-transplant mixed lymphocyte reaction (GvH or HvG direction). The receptors derive from a human patient who received an intestinal transplant.

There are a few counts of this clone. The chain has TRBV4-1 and TRBJ2-1; 7 bases align to TRBD2. This CDR3 is 16 amino acids long. V lost 0 bases to trimming and J lost 0 bases; unmatched junction nucleotides: 2. From germline, CDR1 is MGHRA and CDR2 YSYEKL. CDR3 in amino acids: CASSQEAGDSYNEQFF. The CDR3 coding sequence is TGCGCCAGCAGCCAAGAGGCGGGAGACTCCTACAATGAGCAGTTCTTC.

The chain recombines TRBV11-1 with TRBJ2-2; 7 bases match TRBD2. CDR1 is SGHAT, CDR2 FQDESV, per germline (reference sequence). The CDR3 runs to 17 residues. V lost 4 bases to trimming and J lost 6 bases; unmatched junction nucleotides: 14. CDR3 DNA sequence: TGTGCCAGCAGCTGGAATTTTGGGGCGGGAGCCTCCGGGGAGCTGTTTTTT. Translation: CASSWNFGAGASGELFF.

The rearrangement joins TRBV5-1 to TRBJ1-1, with D tentatively TRBD1 (6 bases). The length of the CDR3 is 14 residues. Germline V gives CDR1 SGHRS, CDR2 YFSETQ. V shed 3 bases and J shed 2 bases, with 11 bases lying between them. The CDR3 loop reads CASSYRGGNTEAFF. The CDR3 nucleotides read TGCGCCAGCAGCTATAGAGGGGGAAACACTGAAGCTTTCTTT.

This clone turned up a few times. The rearrangement joins TRBV5-6 to TRBJ2-3; 9 bases align to TRBD1. Germline V CDR1 and CDR2: SGHDT, YYEEEE. The CDR3 is 17 residues long. Trimming removed 1 base from V and 4 bases from J; junction bases left unmatched: 10. The CDR3 region has the DNA TGTGCCAGCAGCTTGCCTCCGGGACAGGGTTGGGCAGATACGCAGTATTTT. Protein product: CASSLPPGQGWADTQYF.

This clone was seen a few times. V is TRBV2 and J is TRBJ2-5, with a tentative D call TRBD2 (5 bases). CDR3 size: 14 residues. Germline-derived CDR1 and CDR2 are SNHLY and FYNNEI. V was shortened by 0 bases and J by 5 bases, with 10 bases between the two germline ends. The CDR3 DNA sequence: TGTGCCAGCAGTGAAGCGGGAGAACAGGAGACCCAGTACTTC. Its translation is CASSEAGEQETQYF.

This clone came up a few times. The CDR3 protein is CASSLGPMNTEAFF. CDR3 in DNA: TGTGCCAGCAGCTTGGGTCCCATGAACACTGAAGCTTTCTTT. The chain carries TRBV13 and TRBJ1-1, with no clear D. Trimming stripped 3 bases from V and 0 bases from J, with 8 bases between. This CDR3 region has 14 residues. The germline CDR1 and CDR2 sequences are PRHDT and FYEKMQ (reference sequence). Variable domain in full (rest from reference TRBV13 and TRBJ1-1): AAGVIQSPRHLIKEKRETATLKCYPIPRHDTVYWYQQGPGQDPQFLISFYEKMQSDKGSIPDRFSAQQFSDYHSELNMSSLELGDSALYFCASSLGPMNTEAFFGQGTRLTVV.

This clone turned up a few times. The CDR3: CASSPSGGLSYEQYF. In DNA, the CDR3 is TGCGCCAGCAGCCCCTCGGGGGGCCTCTCCTACGAGCAGTACTTC. This sequence joins TRBV4-1 and TRBJ2-7; possible D gene TRBD2, 7 bases. This CDR3 contains 15 residues. Germline CDR1 and CDR2: MGHRA and YSYEKL. V shed 4 bases and J shed 0 bases, with 13 bases lying between them.

This clone is large in the sample. The same CDR3 can be traced to other DNA sequences in this sample. The genes are TRBV19 and TRBJ2-7, with 11 bases identical to TRBD2. The CDR3 consists of 18 residues. Trimming at V came to 1 base and at J to 3 bases, leaving 11 bases not matched to a gene. Germline-derived CDR1 and CDR2 are LNHDA and SQIVND (reference sequence). The CDR3 spells CASSIASGGSGRVYEQYF. For the CDR3, the DNA is TGTGCCAGTAGTATAGCGTCTGGTGGTAGCGGGAGGGTCTACGAGCAGTACTTC.

The V call is TRBV9, the J call TRBJ1-4; D not certain. Trimming shortened V by 4 bases and J by 2 bases, and 15 bases separated the two germline ends. Germline CDR1 and CDR2: SGDLS and YYNGEE. This CDR3 contains 16 residues. CDR3 DNA: TGTGCCAGCAGCCCCCGGGGAGGCCCCACTAATGAAAAACTGTTTTTT. Amino acids: CASSPRGGPTNEKLFF.

The chain uses TRBV4-2 and TRBJ2-7, with 9 bases fitting TRBD2. The V and J ends lost 5 bases and 1 base, in that order; junction bases with no gene match: 6. The CDR3 spans 15 residues. Germline V gives CDR1 LGHNA, CDR2 YNFKEQ. This CDR3 reads CASSSGTSRSYEQYF. In DNA, the CDR3 is TGTGCCAGCAGCTCAGGGACTAGCAGGTCCTACGAGCAGTACTTC.

The table lists this clone with a few counts. The rearrangement uses TRBV11-3 and TRBJ2-7; 9 positions agree with TRBD2. This CDR3 is 15 amino acids long. Germline CDR1 and CDR2: SGHNT and YENEEA. V lost 4 bases, J lost 3 bases, and 7 bases stayed unmatched. CDR3 protein: CASSYYGTSFYEQYF. The CDR3 bases are TGTGCCAGCAGCTACTACGGGACTAGCTTCTACGAGCAGTACTTC. The whole variable domain, remainder taken from reference TRBV11-3 and TRBJ2-7, is EAGVVQSPRYKIIEKKQPVAFWCNPISGHNTLYWYLQNLGQGPELLIRYENEEAVDDSQLPKDRFSAERLKGVDSTLKIQPAELGDSAVYLCASSYYGTSFYEQYFGPGTRLTVT.

The genes are TRBV15 and TRBJ1-5; D is unresolved. Per germline, CDR1 LNHNV and CDR2 YYDKDF (reference sequence). The CDR3 runs to 12 residues. V was clipped by 2 bases and J by 5 bases, with 4 bases between them. CDR3 in DNA: TGTGCCACCAGCAGACAGTATCAGCCCCAGCATTTT. This encodes CATSRQYQPQHF.

Sample share makes this clone medium-sized (0.01 to 0.1%). The V gene is TRBV27, the J gene TRBJ2-7; a possible D gene is TRBD1 (6 bases). V lost 0 bases to trimming and J lost 9 bases, with 21 bases between them. CDR1 and CDR2 (germline): MNHEY, SMNVEV (reference sequence). The CDR3 has 16 residues. The chain's CDR3 is CASSLSPGYRVLGQYF. The CDR3 DNA is TGTGCCAGCAGTTTATCACCGGGATACAGGGTCCTAGGGCAGTACTTC.

The genes are TRBV6-5 and TRBJ2-7; D remains unclear. The CDR3 sequence is 13 residues long. CDR1 and CDR2 (germline): MNHEY, SVGAGI. V lost 2 bases, J lost 2 bases, and 7 bases lay in between. This chain's CDR3 is CASSYGQTYEQYF. For the CDR3, the DNA is TGTGCCAGCAGTTACGGGCAGACCTACGAGCAGTACTTC.

By its share, this clone is medium-sized. The chain carries TRBV11-2 and TRBJ2-7, with D unresolved. This CDR3 region has 13 residues. Trimming cost V 1 base and J 2 bases, with 6 bases left between them. Germline loops: CDR1 SGHAT, CDR2 FQNNGV. CDR3 in amino acids: CASSLGATYEQYF. The CDR3 DNA sequence: TGTGCCAGCAGCTTAGGGGCAACCTACGAGCAGTACTTC.

This sequence joins TRBV6-5 and TRBJ2-7; 8 bases map to TRBD2. CDR1 is MNHEY, CDR2 SVGAGI, per germline. The J segment lost 1 base and the V segment lost 6 bases, leaving 8 bases of the junction unmatched. The CDR3 is 15 amino acids. The CDR3 loop reads CASSPGTRASYEQYF. CDR3 bases: TGTGCCAGCAGCCCCGGGACTAGAGCGTCCTACGAGCAGTACTTC.

This clone was seen more than once but under ten times. The chain is built from TRBV7-6 and TRBJ2-7, with 11 nucleotides matching TRBD2. The junction had 2 bases not matched to a gene; V was cut back by 5 bases and J by 2 bases. This CDR3 region has 14 residues. Looked up from germline, CDR1 is SGHVS and CDR2 is FNYEAQ. The CDR3 sequence is CASSPLAGAYEQYF. CDR3 nucleotide sequence: TGTGCCAGCAGCCCACTAGCGGGGGCCTACGAGCAGTACTTC.